The entry below gives a single T cell receptor (beta chain) sequence along with its context. This entry is derived from a study of cytomegalovirus exposure and HLA in healthy donors. V was trimmed by 2 bases and J by 1 base, leaving 8 bases between them. This CDR3 has 14 amino acids. Germline CDR1 is SGHTA and CDR2 is FQGNSA. The method was immunoSEQ multiplex PCR; TCRdb's version includes in-frame clones alone and lacks a portion of them. Found here are 100,000 to 150,000 clones, 88% of them singletons; the top ten hold about 1.5%. The sequence was obtained from a man aged 25-40 years in good health and CMV-seronegative. The sample taken for sequencing was PBMCs. The rearrangement links TRBV7-2 to TRBJ1-1; D is unclear. The CDR3 sequence is CASSLNPGNTEAFF. CDR3 DNA: TGTGCCAGCAGCTTAAATCCAGGGAACACTGAAGCTTTCTTT.